The T cell receptor beta chain under discussion was sequenced for a study of CD8+ T cells in alopecia areata. Findings and caveats of the study: While patients received tofacitinib, many expanded lesional clones remained present in scalp and blood.

The sample's treatment: oral pan-JAK inhibitor, 5-10 mg twice daily. This CDR3 region has 16 residues. With V trimmed by 4 bases and J by 4 bases, 11 bases remained unmatched. CDR1 and CDR2 from the germline V gene are SGHRS and YFSETQ. On this clone itself: Its matching antigen is unknown.

As the sequencing template, cDNA was produced by extracting RNA and reverse transcribing it. TCRdb's table, derived via immunoSEQ multiplex PCR, lists solely in-frame clones and lacks some. This sample has some 200,000 clones, with roughly two fifths found just once. This chain links TRBV5-1 with TRBJ2-5; 9 bases fit TRBD1. The specimen was CD4+ T cells sorted from blood, collected between weeks 36 and 40, from a patient treated with tofacitinib. The TCR comes from a human donor with alopecia areata. The CDR3 bases are TGCGCCAGCAGCAAGAGCGGGACAGGGAAGGGAGAGACCCAGTACTTC. As protein: CASSKSGTGKGETQYF.